The 4 T cell receptor beta chains reported below all come from one sample, sequenced in a study of shared clonotypes between healthy human individuals. Generated by immunoSEQ multiplex PCR, the TCRdb table keeps only in-frame clones and is missing some. The sample has about 1 million clones; under 80% are singletons. The sequencing input was memory CD4+ T cells sorted from blood. Subset noted: CD45RA-negative fraction. These TCRs come from a man between 18 and 35 years old in good health.

The rearrangement uses TRBV28 and TRBJ2-6; no clear D. The CDR3 length is 15 residues. From germline, CDR1 is MDHEN and CDR2 SYDVKM. V gave up 4 bases and J gave up 2 bases, with 9 bases separating them. Here the CDR3 reads CASSSTPTGANVLTF. CDR3 bases: TGTGCCAGCAGTTCTACACCCACTGGGGCCAACGTCCTGACTTTC.

The rearrangement joins TRBV5-4 to TRBJ2-5; 15 bases are shared with TRBD2. Germline V gene lookup returns CDR1 SGHNT and CDR2 YYREEE (reference sequence). The CDR3 contains 19 residues. After removal of 0 bases from V and 3 bases from J, the junction contained 9 bases not matched to a gene. The chain's CDR3 is CASSLARRTSGGAEETQYF. CDR3 nucleotides: TGTGCCAGCAGCTTGGCGAGGCGGACTAGCGGGGGGGCCGAAGAGACCCAGTACTTC.

V gene TRBV7-9 combines with J gene TRBJ2-2; no firm D call. There are 16 residues in the CDR3. Per germline, CDR1 SEHNR and CDR2 FQNEAQ (reference sequence). With 6 bases removed from V and 4 bases from J, the gap between germline ends came to 18 bases. The chain's CDR3 is CASSNPSPRSTGELFF. CDR3 DNA sequence: TGTGCCAGCAGTAACCCATCCCCCCGCAGCACCGGGGAGCTGTTTTTT. The whole variable domain, remainder taken from reference TRBV7-9 and TRBJ2-2, is DTGVSQNPRHKITKRGQNVTFRCDPISEHNRLYWYRQTLGQGPEFLTYFQNEAQLEKSRLLSDRFSAERPKGSFSTLEIQRTEQGDSAMYLCASSNPSPRSTGELFFGEGSRLTVL.

The V call is TRBV11-3, the J call TRBJ2-1; D call uncertain. Per the germline V gene, CDR1 is SGHNT and CDR2 is YENEEA. This CDR3 has 13 residues. The V gene lost 4 bases and the J gene lost 8 bases, with 12 bases spanning the gap. CDR3 in amino acids: CASSSRLRDEQFF. The CDR3 DNA reads TGTGCCAGCAGCTCGCGCCTCCGAGATGAGCAGTTCTTC.